This T cell receptor (beta chain) was observed in a study of siplizumab effects on memory and regulatory T cells. This clone was recorded once. Produced via immunoSEQ multiplex PCR; TCRdb's table is partial and in-frame only. The sample carries under 100,000 clones, around 90% recorded once. The length of the CDR3 is 12 residues. Per the germline V gene, CDR1 is ENHRY and CDR2 is SYGVKD. Losses at the gene ends were 3 bases for V and 8 bases for J; bases not matched to a gene: 2. This clonotype was obtained from a human donor in good health. Input material: Tregs sorted from blood. The J gene is TRBJ1-1, the V gene TRBV10-3; 8 bases map to TRBD1. The CDR3 is CAISESGGEAFF. The CDR3 nucleotides are TGTGCCATCAGTGAATCAGGGGGCGAAGCTTTCTTT.